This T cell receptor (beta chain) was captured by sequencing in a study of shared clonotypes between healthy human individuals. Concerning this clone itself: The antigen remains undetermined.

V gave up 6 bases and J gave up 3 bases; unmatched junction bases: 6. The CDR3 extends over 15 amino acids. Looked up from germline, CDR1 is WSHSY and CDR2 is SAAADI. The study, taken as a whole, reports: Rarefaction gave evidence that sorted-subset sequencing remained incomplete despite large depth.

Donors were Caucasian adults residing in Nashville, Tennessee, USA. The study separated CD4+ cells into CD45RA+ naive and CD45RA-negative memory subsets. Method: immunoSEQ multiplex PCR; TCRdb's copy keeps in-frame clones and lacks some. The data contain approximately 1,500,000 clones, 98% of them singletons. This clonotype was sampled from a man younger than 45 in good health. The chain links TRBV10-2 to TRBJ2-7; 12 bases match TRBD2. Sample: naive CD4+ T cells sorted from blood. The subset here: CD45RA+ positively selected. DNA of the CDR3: TGCGCCAGCAGGACTAGCGGGGGCCAATTCTACGAGCAGTACTTC. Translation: CASRTSGGQFYEQYF.